The next 17 T cell receptor beta chains were all read from a single sample in a study of CD8+ T cells in alopecia areata. RNA extraction and reverse transcription yielded cDNA as sequencing template. Here immunoSEQ multiplex PCR was the method, and the copy in TCRdb shows in-frame clones only, minus some. The sample records 150,000 to 190,000 clones, 45% to 55% being singletons. Sequences were derived from CD8+ T cells sorted from blood, sampled at week 0. The receptors derive from a human donor with alopecia areata.

In regard to this clone: An end of the junction does not agree with germline; a read error may underlie this. This chain joins TRBV14 and TRBJ1-6; a possible D gene is TRBD1 (5 bases). Germline V gives CDR1 SGHDN, CDR2 FVKESK. This CDR3 spans 13 amino acids. The CDR3 coding sequence is TGTGCCAGCAGCCGCCTGGGGGGATCACCCCTCGTCTTT. It specifies CASSRLGGSPLVF. Complete variable domain (other parts from reference TRBV14 and TRBJ1-6): EAGVTQFPSHSVIEKGQTVTLRCDPISGHDNLYWYRRVMGKEIKFLLHFVKESKQDESGMPNNRFLAERTGGTYSTLKVQPAELEDSGVYFCASSRLGGSPLVFGNGTRLTVT.

V usage is TRBV5-1 and J usage is TRBJ2-5; D is ambiguous. The better agreement between TRBJ2-7 and the DNA end casts doubt on the J call. The CDR3 is 14 residues long. In germline, CDR1 is SGHRS, CDR2 YFSETQ. CDR3 DNA sequence: TGCGCCAGCAGCTTGGAGGCCACGTCCTACGAGCAGTACTTC. This encodes CASSLEATSYEQYF.

This clone occurred many times. V and J are TRBV13 and TRBJ1-2; 7 bases fit TRBD1. There are 13 residues in the CDR3. V shed 5 bases and J 7 bases; nucleotides not matched to a gene: 7. CDR1 and CDR2 from the germline V gene are PRHDT and FYEKMQ (reference sequence). CDR3 protein: CASSDNTGVGYTF. The CDR3 coding sequence is TGTGCCAGCAGCGACAACACAGGGGTTGGCTACACCTTC.

The gene calls are TRBV11-2 and TRBJ2-1; 11 bases fit TRBD2. The ends lost 5 bases at V and 7 bases at J; junction bases unmatched: 7. Germline CDR1 reads SGHAT; CDR2 reads FQNNGV. This CDR3 comprises 15 residues. The CDR3 sequence is CASSGTSGSGNEQFF. In nucleotides, the CDR3 is TGTGCCAGCAGCGGCACTAGCGGGAGCGGAAATGAGCAGTTCTTC.

V usage is TRBV5-6 and J usage is TRBJ2-1, with D perhaps matching TRBD1 (5 bases). With 0 bases removed from V and 2 bases from J, the gap between germline ends came to 12 bases. The CDR3 covers 16 residues. The germline V gene has CDR1 SGHDT and CDR2 YYEEEE. The CDR3 sequence is CASSLVMEGAYNEQFF. In nucleotides, the CDR3 is TGTGCCAGCAGCTTGGTAATGGAAGGGGCCTACAATGAGCAGTTCTTC.

The rearrangement links TRBV27 to TRBJ2-5; D is unresolved. Germline V gene data show CDR1 as MNHEY and CDR2 as SMNVEV (reference sequence). This CDR3 spans 14 amino acids. The ends were cut back, 6 bases at V and 2 bases at J, with 13 bases in the middle. The DNA of the CDR3 is TGTGCCAGCAGCACCCTTGAGAGACAAGAGACCCAGTACTTC. Residues: CASSTLERQETQYF.

The table lists this clone with a few counts. V gene TRBV29-1 combines with J gene TRBJ2-7; 8 nucleotides match TRBD1. The CDR3 totals 11 residues. Losses at the gene ends were 8 bases for V and 7 bases for J; bases not matched to a gene: 7. Germline V gene data show CDR1 as SQVTM and CDR2 as ANQGSEA. In DNA, the CDR3 is TGCAGCTTCCGGACAGGGCTGGAGCAGTACTTC. This codes for CSFRTGLEQYF.

The rearrangement links TRBV6-5 to TRBJ2-3, with TRBD2 matching 12 bases. CDR1 is MNHEY and CDR2 is SVGAGI in the germline V gene. This CDR3 has 16 amino acids. J lost 4 bases, V lost 4 bases, and 6 bases had no gene match. CDR3 in amino acids: CASSSTSGGWADTQYF. CDR3 coding DNA: TGTGCCAGCAGTTCGACTAGCGGGGGTTGGGCAGATACGCAGTATTTT.

As DNA, the CDR3 is TGTGCCAGCTCACCGACGGACAGGATCTATGGCTACACCTTC. Translating it yields CASSPTDRIYGYTF. The chain uses TRBV18 and TRBJ1-2; the match to TRBD1 covers 7 bases. The CDR3 loop spans 14 amino acids. The germline V gene encodes CDR1 KGHSH and CDR2 LQKENI. The ends lost 3 bases at V and 4 bases at J; junction bases unmatched: 5.

The gene calls are TRBV7-9 and TRBJ1-1; D uncertain. The CDR3 is 11 amino acids. Trimming took off 4 bases at V and 7 bases at J, with 7 bases between the two ends. Germline CDR1 is SEHNR and CDR2 is FQNEAQ (reference sequence). The CDR3: CASSSSDEAFF. In DNA form, the CDR3 reads TGTGCCAGCAGCTCCTCAGATGAAGCTTTCTTT.

This clone has just a few counts. This rearrangement joins TRBV10-2 to TRBJ2-1; TRBD2 matches 7 bases. The CDR3 has 11 amino acids. After removal of 10 bases from V and 9 bases from J, the junction contained 6 bases not matched to a gene. The germline CDR1 and CDR2 sequences are WSHSY and SAAADI. The CDR3 sequence: CATREGTEQFF. In DNA form, the CDR3 reads TGCGCCACGAGGGAGGGGACTGAGCAGTTCTTC.

This clone was picked up a small number of times. This chain joins TRBV27 and TRBJ2-1; 7 bases agree with TRBD1. The CDR3 is 13 amino acids. In germline, CDR1 is MNHEY, CDR2 SMNVEV (reference sequence). Trimming removed 6 bases from V and 8 bases from J; junction bases left unmatched: 7. This CDR3 reads CASSSEQGHEQFF. The DNA for the CDR3 is TGTGCCAGCAGCTCAGAACAGGGGCATGAGCAGTTCTTC.

This clone turned up a few times. The same CDR3 also results from other DNA sequences found in this sample. V is TRBV7-9 and J is TRBJ2-7; D uncertain. Germline assignment: CDR1 SEHNR and CDR2 FQNEAQ (reference sequence). V was shortened by 1 base and J by 2 bases, with 9 bases between the two germline ends. CDR3 length: 14 residues. CDR3 nucleotide sequence: TGTGCCAGCAGCTTAGTAGGGCAGGCCTACGAGCAGTACTTC. Translation gives CASSLVGQAYEQYF. The variable domain in full, completed from reference TRBV7-9 and TRBJ2-7, reads DTGVSQNPRHKITKRGQNVTFRCDPISEHNRLYWYRQTLGQGPEFLTYFQNEAQLEKSRLLSDRFSAERPKGSFSTLEIQRTEQGDSAMYLCASSLVGQAYEQYFGPGTRLTVT.

This clone was detected only a few times. The genes are TRBV4-1 and TRBJ1-4, with D perhaps matching TRBD1 (6 bases). The CDR3 covers 18 residues. Trimming removed 0 bases at V and 6 bases at J, with 20 bases between. CDR1 is MGHRA and CDR2 is YSYEKL in the germline V gene. As DNA, the CDR3 is TGCGCCAGCAGCCAAGATGCCCCGCGGGGACACGGTGATGAAAAACTGTTTTTT. Its protein is CASSQDAPRGHGDEKLFF.

The chain joins TRBV4-1 to TRBJ1-1, with D possibly TRBD1 on 5 matching bases. The germline V gene encodes CDR1 MGHRA and CDR2 YSYEKL. This CDR3 comprises 16 residues. V was shortened by 1 base and J by 1 base, with 13 bases between the two germline ends. CDR3 sequence (DNA): TGCGCCAGCAGCCAAGCTTTTGCAGGGACGAACACTGAAGCTTTCTTT. Its protein is CASSQAFAGTNTEAFF.

The chain recombines TRBV28 with TRBJ1-5; tentatively, D is TRBD1 (5 bases). V gave up 6 bases and J gave up 1 base, with 10 bases separating them. The germline V gene has CDR1 MDHEN and CDR2 SYDVKM. This CDR3 is built from 14 residues. The CDR3 loop is CASSLTESNQPQHF. As DNA, the CDR3 is TGTGCCAGCAGCCTGACAGAAAGCAATCAGCCCCAGCATTTT.

There are a few counts of this clone. The chain couples TRBV29-1 to TRBJ1-1; the D gene is possibly TRBD1 (6 bases). V lost 5 bases to trimming and J lost 5 bases, with 12 bases between them. Germline CDR1 and CDR2: SQVTM and ANQGSEA. The CDR3 contains 12 residues. The CDR3 is CSVKTGQTEAFF. CDR3 coding DNA: TGCAGCGTTAAAACAGGGCAGACTGAAGCTTTCTTT.